This T cell receptor beta chain was recorded in a study of cytomegalovirus exposure and HLA in healthy donors. Primers included in the PCR were 60 Vbeta and 13 Jbeta primers. Profiled with immunoSEQ multiplex PCR; TCRdb holds only in-frame clones, not every one. The sample's table shows about 150,000 clones. V shed 3 bases, J shed 3 bases, and the junction held 6 bases outside the gene matches. The germline gives CDR1 KGHSH, CDR2 LQKENI. The CDR3 sequence is 15 residues long. The genes are TRBV18 and TRBJ2-5; 8 nucleotides align to TRBD2. Sequencing input: PBMCs. The clonotype originates from a woman aged 50 to 65 in good health and CMV-seronegative. CDR3 nucleotide sequence: TGTGCCAGCTCACCGACTAGCGCTGGAGAAGAGACCCAGTACTTC. Protein: CASSPTSAGEETQYF. Drawing the rest from reference TRBV18 and TRBJ2-5, the complete variable domain is NAGVMQNPRHLVRRRGQEARLRCSPMKGHSHVYWYRQLPEEGLKFMVYLQKENIIDESGMPKERFSAEFPKEGPSILRIQQVVRGDSAAYFCASSPTSAGEETQYFGPGTRLLVL.